One sample yielded the 29 T cell receptor beta chains listed below, sequenced in a study of shared clonotypes between healthy human individuals. Produced via immunoSEQ multiplex PCR; TCRdb's table is partial and in-frame only. In the table there are fewer than 1.6 million clones, about 98.5% of which are singletons. Material: naive CD4+ T cells sorted from blood. Described subset: CD45RA+ positively selected. Source of these receptors: a man aged 30-40 years in good health.

Regarding this clone: At the DNA level, this CDR3 is encoded by other sequences in the same sample as well. This chain uses TRBV18 with TRBJ2-1; D is unresolved. The CDR3 runs to 16 residues. Per germline, CDR1 KGHSH and CDR2 LQKENI. The V end lost 0 bases, the J end lost 0 bases, and 9 bases lay between the germline ends. CDR3 sequence: CASSPPGSSSYNEQFF. The CDR3 region has the DNA TGTGCCAGCTCACCACCGGGATCAAGCTCCTACAATGAGCAGTTCTTC.

The chain employs TRBV5-1 and TRBJ2-2, with TRBD1 identical over 10 bases. This CDR3 spans 16 amino acids. Germline-derived CDR1 and CDR2 are SGHRS and YFSETQ. Trimming cost V 2 bases and J 2 bases; bases outside gene matches: 3. The CDR3 region is CASSFDRGLNTGELFF. CDR3 nucleotides: TGCGCCAGCAGCTTTGACAGGGGGCTAAACACCGGGGAGCTGTTTTTT.

CDR3 amino acids: CASSSGWALEQYF. DNA for the CDR3: TGTGCCAGTAGTAGCGGATGGGCCCTCGAGCAGTACTTC. The chain has TRBV19 and TRBJ2-7; no definite D call. The CDR3 has 13 residues. The ends were cut back, 4 bases at V and 6 bases at J, with 13 bases in the middle. Germline loops: CDR1 LNHDA, CDR2 SQIVND (reference sequence).

The rearrangement uses TRBV5-1 and TRBJ1-1; no definite D call. Trimming took off 5 bases at V and 0 bases at J, with 8 bases between the two ends. Germline V CDR1 and CDR2: SGHRS, YFSETQ. This CDR3 spans 13 amino acids. DNA of the CDR3: TGCGCCAGCAGGGGGAGTGTGAACACTGAAGCTTTCTTT. This translates into CASRGSVNTEAFF.

The chain employs TRBV27 and TRBJ2-7; 10 nucleotides agree with TRBD1. The CDR3 sequence is 17 residues long. The germline CDR1 and CDR2 sequences are MNHEY and SMNVEV (reference sequence). Losses at the gene ends were 7 bases for V and 3 bases for J; bases not matched to a gene: 15. The CDR3 loop reads CASKMTGGSLIFYEQYF. CDR3 DNA: TGTGCCAGCAAAATGACAGGGGGCTCCCTAATTTTCTACGAGCAGTACTTC.

This chain links TRBV21-1 with TRBJ2-7. TRBV21-1 is reported as a pseudogene. This CDR3 contains 13 residues. CDR3 sequence reads: CASSHHLPYEQYF. In DNA form, the CDR3 reads TGTGCCAGCAGCCACCATCTCCCCTACGAGCAGTACTTC.

This chain connects TRBV6-6 to TRBJ2-1; D unresolved. The CDR3 is made up of 11 amino acids. CDR1 and CDR2 from the germline V gene are MNHNY and SVGAGI (reference sequence). Trimming removed 7 bases at V and 7 bases at J, with 8 bases between. The CDR3 DNA reads as TGTGCCAGCACCTCGGTGAATGAGCAGTTCTTC. Protein product: CASTSVNEQFF.

The genes are TRBV7-9 and TRBJ1-2; a possible D gene is TRBD1 (5 bases). V dropped 4 bases and J dropped 4 bases, with 16 bases sitting between them. This CDR3 region has 15 residues. The germline V gene has CDR1 SEHNR and CDR2 FQNEAQ (reference sequence). The CDR3 region is CASSYPRPGPYGYTF. The CDR3 DNA reads as TGTGCCAGCAGCTACCCCCGGCCGGGACCCTATGGCTACACCTTC.

The genes are TRBV29-1 and TRBJ2-7; 10 positions match TRBD1. Germline V gene sequence: CDR1 SQVTM, CDR2 ANQGSEA. V shed 6 bases, J shed 6 bases, and the junction held 11 bases outside the gene matches. The CDR3 contains 14 residues. CDR3 sequence: CSVKPGTGVGEQYF. CDR3 coding DNA: TGCAGCGTGAAACCCGGGACAGGGGTGGGCGAGCAGTACTTC.

In this sample, this clone turned up once. CDR3 protein: CASSPPRTSGPSTDTQYF. As DNA, the CDR3 is TGTGCCAGCTCACCACCGAGGACTAGCGGGCCTAGCACAGATACGCAGTATTTT. The gene calls are TRBV18 and TRBJ2-3; 11 bases fit TRBD2. Per germline, CDR1 KGHSH and CDR2 LQKENI. With V trimmed by 0 bases and J by 0 bases, 5 bases remained unmatched. This CDR3 has 18 residues.

The rearrangement links TRBV7-3 to TRBJ2-3, with TRBD1 matching 7 bases. Losses at the gene ends were 5 bases for V and 0 bases for J; bases not matched to a gene: 5. This CDR3 spans 15 amino acids. Germline CDR1 SGHTA, CDR2 FQGTGA. The CDR3 here is CASSEDRDSTDTQYF. The CDR3 DNA is TGTGCCAGCAGCGAAGACAGGGATAGCACAGATACGCAGTATTTT.

This rearrangement joins TRBV5-6 to TRBJ2-5, with D perhaps being TRBD1 or TRBD2 (5 bases each). CDR1 is SGHDT and CDR2 is YYEEEE in the germline V gene. The V end lost 7 bases, the J end lost 9 bases, and 22 bases lay between the germline ends. The length of the CDR3 is 14 residues. Here the CDR3 DNA reads TGTGCCAGCGGACTGATGGGGGAGACGGAGGCCCAGTACTTC. Encoded protein: CASGLMGETEAQYF.

This chain joins TRBV14 and TRBJ2-2; D unclear. The CDR3 has 13 amino acids. V gave up 2 bases and J gave up 4 bases, with 5 bases separating them. In germline, CDR1 is SGHDN, CDR2 FVKESK. The CDR3 nucleotides are TGTGCCAGCAGCCAAAGCCTCACCGGGGAGCTGTTTTTT. This translates into CASSQSLTGELFF.

This clone came up once. The CDR3 region has the DNA TGTGCCAGCTCACCTTTCGGAGCGGGAGCCGGAGAGACCCAGTACTTC. It yields the protein CASSPFGAGAGETQYF. The chain joins TRBV18 to TRBJ2-5; TRBD2 matches 8 bases. Germline V gene data show CDR1 as KGHSH and CDR2 as LQKENI. CDR3 size: 16 residues. Losses at the gene ends were 3 bases for V and 4 bases for J; bases not matched to a gene: 10.

This chain uses TRBV5-1 with TRBJ2-7; D unclear. Trimming took 0 bases from V and 4 from J, leaving 8 bases between them. Looked up from germline, CDR1 is SGHRS and CDR2 is YFSETQ. CDR3 length: 13 residues. CDR3 protein: CASSLELLYEQYF. The DNA of the CDR3 is TGCGCCAGCAGCTTGGAACTACTGTACGAGCAGTACTTC. Variable domain in full (rest from reference TRBV5-1 and TRBJ2-7): KAGVTQTPRYLIKTRGQQVTLSCSPISGHRSVSWYQQTPGQGLQFLFEYFSETQRNKGNFPGRFSGRQFSNSRSEMNVSTLELGDSALYLCASSLELLYEQYFGPGTRLTVT.

Of note for this clone: The sample has other DNA sequences that encode this CDR3 too. The chain couples TRBV18 to TRBJ1-2; D is unresolved. CDR1 and CDR2 (germline): KGHSH, LQKENI. Trimming shortened V by 2 bases and J by 5 bases, and 3 bases separated the two germline ends. This CDR3 is built from 11 residues. CDR3 region: CASSPNYGYTF. CDR3 nucleotides: TGTGCCAGCTCACCAAATTATGGCTACACCTTC. The whole variable domain, filled in from reference TRBV18 and TRBJ1-2, reads NAGVMQNPRHLVRRRGQEARLRCSPMKGHSHVYWYRQLPEEGLKFMVYLQKENIIDESGMPKERFSAEFPKEGPSILRIQQVVRGDSAAYFCASSPNYGYTFGSGTRLTVV.

The V gene is TRBV29-1, the J gene TRBJ2-1; 8 bases agree with TRBD1. CDR3 size: 15 residues. Germline assignment: CDR1 SQVTM and CDR2 ANQGSEA. The V gene end was trimmed by 4 bases and the J gene end by 2 bases; junction bases not matched to a gene: 7. CDR3 DNA: TGCAGCGTTGGAGGAGGCAGGGGGCCCTACAATGAGCAGTTCTTC. Translating gives CSVGGGRGPYNEQFF.

The CDR3 loop reads CASSADRGGTEAFF. Here the CDR3 DNA reads TGCGCCAGCAGCGCGGACAGGGGAGGAACTGAAGCTTTCTTT. The chain recombines TRBV5-1 with TRBJ1-1; the match to TRBD1 covers 9 bases. V gave up 4 bases and J gave up 5 bases; unmatched junction bases: 6. Per germline, CDR1 SGHRS and CDR2 YFSETQ. CDR3 length equals 14 residues.

This clone was detected only once. The chain links TRBV27 to TRBJ1-2, with TRBD1 as a possible D gene (5 bases). The CDR3 covers 15 residues. Germline V CDR1 and CDR2: MNHEY, SMNVEV (reference sequence). Trimming shortened V by 6 bases and J by 6 bases, and 20 bases separated the two germline ends. The CDR3 nucleotides read TGTGCCAGCAGGAGTATTGGGGACGCGATGGATGGCTACACCTTC. This translates into CASRSIGDAMDGYTF.

The J gene is TRBJ2-7, the V gene TRBV9; D is uncertain. The germline V gene has CDR1 SGDLS and CDR2 YYNGEE. The CDR3 is made up of 15 amino acids. The V end lost 0 bases, the J end lost 0 bases, and 10 bases lay between the germline ends. CDR3 region: CASSVEQTSSYEQYF. The CDR3 coding sequence is TGTGCCAGCAGCGTAGAACAAACGAGCTCCTACGAGCAGTACTTC.

This chain joins TRBV5-4 and TRBJ2-5, with D unresolved. Deletions cut 4 bases from V and 3 bases from J, with 10 bases between. The germline V gene has CDR1 SGHNT and CDR2 YYREEE (reference sequence). This CDR3 region has 13 residues. The DNA for the CDR3 is TGTGCCAGCAGCACGGGTTTTGAAGAGACCCAGTACTTC. Translating gives CASSTGFEETQYF.

V gene TRBV12-5 combines with J gene TRBJ2-2; 12 positions match TRBD2. The CDR3 length is 16 residues. The germline gives CDR1 LGHNT, CDR2 FRNRAP. Germline trimming cut 5 bases from V and 7 bases from J; bases unmatched to any gene: 8. The CDR3 DNA sequence: TGTGCTAGTGGTACCGGACTAGCGGGAACGGGCGGGGAGCTGTTTTTT. It translates to CASGTGLAGTGGELFF.

The chain has TRBV6-1 and TRBJ1-2; 7 bases are shared with TRBD1. With 7 bases clipped from V and 5 bases from J, the junction kept 7 bases outside the gene matches. The CDR3 consists of 13 residues. The V gene's germline CDR1 is MNHNS and CDR2 SASEGT. CDR3 in DNA: TGTGCCAGCAACATCGGGACAGTGTATGGCTACACCTTC. This sequence encodes CASNIGTVYGYTF.

The chain couples TRBV18 to TRBJ2-7; the D gene is possibly TRBD1 (6 bases). CDR1 is KGHSH, CDR2 LQKENI, per germline. The ends were cut back, 4 bases at V and 1 base at J, with 11 bases in the middle. The CDR3 runs 14 residues. The CDR3 nucleotides are TGTGCCAGCTCACGGGAAACAGGGTCCTACGAGCAGTACTTC. Translating it yields CASSRETGSYEQYF.

The genes are TRBV28 and TRBJ1-5, with D maybe TRBD1 (6 bases). With 8 bases removed from V and 10 bases from J, the gap between germline ends came to 18 bases. CDR1 is MDHEN and CDR2 is SYDVKM in the germline V gene. The CDR3 has 13 residues. The CDR3 sequence: CASSRGRVRPQHF. In DNA form, the CDR3 reads TGTGCCAGCTCCCGGGGGCGGGTGCGACCCCAGCATTTT.

Details on this clone: Other DNA sequences in this sample translate to the same CDR3. J is TRBJ1-2 and V is TRBV28; D uncertain. The V gene lost 3 bases and the J gene lost 2 bases, with 10 bases spanning the gap. The V gene's germline CDR1 is MDHEN and CDR2 SYDVKM. This CDR3 region has 14 residues. The CDR3 loop reads CASSLGRANYGYTF. The CDR3 DNA reads as TGTGCCAGCAGTTTGGGCAGAGCCAACTATGGCTACACCTTC.

Note on this clone: The same CDR3 arises from other DNA sequences in this sample as well. The chain carries TRBV18 and TRBJ1-1; 8 bases fit TRBD1. Germline CDR1 is KGHSH and CDR2 is LQKENI. The CDR3 contains 13 residues. J was trimmed by 5 bases and V by 4 bases; bases with no gene match: 3. CDR3 protein: CASSQDRGTEAFF. DNA for the CDR3: TGTGCCAGCTCACAAGACAGGGGTACTGAAGCTTTCTTT.

This sequence joins TRBV18 and TRBJ1-3; D gene uncertain. Trimming removed 1 base from V and 5 bases from J, with 12 bases in between. Germline CDR1 reads KGHSH; CDR2 reads LQKENI. The CDR3 covers 15 residues. The DNA for the CDR3 is TGTGCCAGCTCACCACAAGTAGGGATAAGAAACACCATATATTTT. It encodes CASSPQVGIRNTIYF.

This rearrangement joins TRBV4-1 to TRBJ2-7; D gene ambiguous. The germline CDR1 and CDR2 sequences are MGHRA and YSYEKL. V was clipped by 1 base and J by 4 bases, with 23 bases between them. The CDR3 extends over 18 amino acids. The CDR3 here is CASSQAPSSLKGSYEQYF. The CDR3 coding sequence is TGCGCCAGCAGCCAAGCCCCGAGCTCCCTCAAGGGTTCTTACGAGCAGTACTTC.